This is a list of T cell receptor beta chains from one sample in a study of T cell responses to AZD1222 COVID-19 vaccine. Some clones are missing from TCRdb's copy, which holds only in-frame ones; the method was immunoSEQ multiplex PCR. In the table there are some 100,000 clones, around 90% of which are singletons. The starting material was peripheral blood, obtained on day 0 of AZD1222 vaccination. The receptors stem from an adult in good health. Both conserved end residues are part of each CDR3. A D gene is named only where the DNA matches it firmly. Some rows mark clone size as missing; the rest say once, few, many or name a class of expanded clone.

TRBJ1-1,TRBD1,.,TRBV6-5,CASSYSPGQDTEAFF,TGTGCCAGCAGTTACTCGCCGGGACAGGACACTGAAGCTTTCTTT
TRBJ2-7,.,.,TRBV27,CASSQTVNYEQYF,TGTGCCAGCAGTCAGACAGTAAACTACGAGCAGTACTTC
TRBJ2-7,.,.,TRBV30,CAWSVPAEQYF,TGTGCCTGGAGTGTACCGGCGGAGCAGTACTTC
TRBJ2-1,.,.,TRBV19,CASSGNRHSSYNEQFF,TGTGCCAGTAGTGGAAACCGGCATAGCTCCTACAATGAGCAGTTCTTC
TRBJ2-7,.,.,TRBV5-1,CASSLQGGPSYEQYF,TGCGCCAGCAGCTTACAGGGAGGACCCTCCTACGAGCAGTACTTC
TRBJ1-2,.,.,TRBV6-1,CASSEADYGYTF,TGTGCCAGCAGTGAAGCTGACTATGGCTACACCTTC
TRBJ1-1,TRBD1,.,TRBV18,CASSPPGRGHTEAFF,TGTGCCAGCTCACCTCCCGGGAGGGGGCACACTGAAGCTTTCTTT
TRBJ2-2,.,.,TRBV19,CASSRQFWGLNTGELFF,TGTGCCAGTAGTAGGCAATTCTGGGGGTTGAACACCGGGGAGCTGTTTTTT
TRBJ2-7,.,few,TRBV5-4,CASSLAARVHEQYF,TGTGCCAGCAGCTTGGCGGCCAGGGTCCACGAGCAGTACTTC
TRBJ2-5,TRBD2,.,TRBV27,CASSLGSSGSGETQYF,TGTGCCAGCAGCCTCGGGTCTAGCGGGAGCGGAGAGACCCAGTACTTC
TRBJ2-1,.,.,TRBV27,CASSSGGLATLSYNEQFF,TGTGCCAGCAGTTCAGGTGGGCTGGCTACCCTAAGCTACAATGAGCAGTTCTTC
TRBJ2-3,.,.,TRBV20-1,CSALRDPTQYF,TGCAGTGCACTCAGGGACCCTACGCAGTATTTT
TRBJ2-1,TRBD2,.,TRBV9,CASSVGLAGYNEQFF,TGTGCCAGCAGCGTAGGACTAGCGGGATATAATGAGCAGTTCTTC
TRBJ2-7,.,.,TRBV25-1,CASSETSVSSYEQYF,TGTGCCAGCAGTGAAACATCGGTGAGCTCCTACGAGCAGTACTTC
TRBJ2-7,.,.,TRBV7-9,CASSLAGSYEQYF,TGTGCCAGCAGCTTGGCAGGCTCCTACGAGCAGTACTTC
TRBJ2-7,.,.,TRBV30,CAWNQAGNHEQYF,TGTGCCTGGAATCAGGCAGGGAACCACGAGCAGTACTTC
TRBJ2-3,.,.,TRBV9,CASSVAFDSGQYF,TGTGCCAGCAGCGTAGCCTTCGATTCGGGGCAGTATTTT
TRBJ2-1,.,.,TRBV2,CASSEWEDEQFF,TGTGCCAGCAGTGAATGGGAAGATGAGCAGTTCTTC
TRBJ1-6,.,once,TRBV20-1,CSATEGKSSYNSPLHF,TGCAGTGCTACTGAGGGGAAGAGCTCCTATAATTCACCCCTCCACTTT
TRBJ1-2,.,.,TRBV28,CASSERYGYTF,TGTGCCAGCAGCGAACGCTATGGCTACACCTTC
TRBJ2-7,.,.,TRBV24-1,CATSDLGARVPSYEQYF,TGTGCCACCAGTGACCTGGGGGCGCGAGTCCCCTCTTACGAGCAGTACTTC
TRBJ2-5,TRBD1,.,TRBV11-2,CASSLGRDSFLPRQETQYF,TGTGCCAGCAGCTTAGGCCGGGACAGTTTTCTTCCCCGACAAGAGACCCAGTACTTC
TRBJ1-4,.,.,TRBV18,CASSPPPDNEKLFF,TGTGCCAGCTCACCACCGCCGGATAATGAAAAACTGTTTTTT
TRBJ2-7,TRBD1,.,TRBV12-5,CASGRTGGTYEQYF,TGTGCTAGTGGCCGGACAGGGGGCACTTACGAGCAGTACTTC
TRBJ2-3,.,.,TRBV9,CASSLWTGTDTQYF,TGTGCCAGCAGCCTTTGGACAGGCACAGATACGCAGTATTTT
TRBJ1-1,.,.,TRBV3-1/TRBV3-2,CASSQDQAVNTEAFF,TGTGCCAGCAGCCAAGATCAGGCAGTTAACACTGAAGCTTTCTTT
TRBJ1-5,.,.,TRBV13,CASSLGLQPQHF,TGTGCCAGCAGCTTAGGCCTACAGCCCCAGCATTTT
TRBJ1-1,TRBD1,.,TRBV5-8,CASSLGLEQGASAEAFF,TGTGCCAGCAGCTTGGGCTTAGAACAGGGGGCGTCGGCTGAAGCTTTCTTT
TRBJ2-5,.,.,TRBV19,CASSMSGNQETQYF,TGTGCCAGTAGTATGTCGGGGAACCAAGAGACCCAGTACTTC
TRBJ2-1,.,.,TRBV19,CASSSSRLLVKTSEQFF,TGTGCCAGTTCCTCAAGCAGGCTACTAGTTAAGACAAGTGAGCAGTTCTTC
TRBJ2-4,.,once,TRBV29-1,CSVGPGNIQYF,TGCAGCGTTGGACCTGGGAACATTCAGTACTTC
TRBJ2-7,TRBD1,.,TRBV7-3,CASSQDRGPYEQYF,TGTGCCAGCAGCCAAGACAGGGGGCCCTACGAGCAGTACTTC
TRBJ2-3,TRBD2,.,TRBV6-5,CASSYLSGGSTDTQYF,TGTGCCAGCAGTTACCTGAGCGGGGGAAGCACAGATACGCAGTATTTT
TRBJ2-7,TRBD2,few,TRBV7-6,CASSQYVAGGANTYEQYF,TGTGCCAGCAGCCAATACGTAGCGGGAGGTGCTAATACCTACGAGCAGTACTTC
TRBJ1-5,.,.,TRBV19,CASSIGVRNSNQPQHF,TGTGCCAGTAGTATAGGAGTGAGGAATAGCAATCAGCCCCAGCATTTT
TRBJ2-2,.,once,TRBV27,CASSPASTGELFF,TGTGCCAGCAGTCCCGCGAGTACCGGGGAGCTGTTTTTT
TRBJ1-5,.,.,TRBV24-1,CATSDLFLGNQPQHF,TGTGCCACCAGTGATTTGTTCTTGGGCAATCAGCCCCAGCATTTT
TRBJ2-7,.,.,TRBV12-3/TRBV12-4,CASSPRQGGEQYF,TGTGCCAGCAGTCCTCGACAGGGAGGCGAGCAGTACTTC
TRBJ2-1,.,.,TRBV9,CASSVGWGGQEQFF,TGTGCCAGCAGCGTAGGATGGGGGGGCCAGGAGCAGTTCTTC
TRBJ1-6,.,.,TRBV28,CASSLWEEGSPLHF,TGTGCCAGCAGTTTATGGGAGGAGGGTTCACCCCTCCACTTT
TRBJ1-5,.,.,TRBV2,CASSEATANQPQHF,TGTGCCAGCAGTGAGGCGACAGCTAATCAGCCCCAGCATTTT
TRBJ2-1,.,.,TRBV2,CASRGDGKVYEQFF,TGTGCCAGCAGGGGGGATGGTAAGGTCTATGAGCAGTTCTTC
TRBJ2-7,.,once,TRBV7-8,CASSQTFEQYF,TGTGCCAGCAGCCAGACTTTCGAGCAGTACTTC
TRBJ1-1,.,.,TRBV2,CASGRDMNTEAFF,TGTGCCAGCGGTCGGGATATGAACACTGAAGCTTTCTTT
TRBJ2-7,.,.,TRBV27,CASSEGSGYSSYEQYF,TGTGCCAGCAGCGAGGGAAGCGGGTACAGCTCCTACGAGCAGTACTTC
TRBJ1-1,TRBD1,.,TRBV7-9,CATDRVSGTEAFF,TGTGCCACGGACAGGGTTAGTGGTACTGAAGCTTTCTTT